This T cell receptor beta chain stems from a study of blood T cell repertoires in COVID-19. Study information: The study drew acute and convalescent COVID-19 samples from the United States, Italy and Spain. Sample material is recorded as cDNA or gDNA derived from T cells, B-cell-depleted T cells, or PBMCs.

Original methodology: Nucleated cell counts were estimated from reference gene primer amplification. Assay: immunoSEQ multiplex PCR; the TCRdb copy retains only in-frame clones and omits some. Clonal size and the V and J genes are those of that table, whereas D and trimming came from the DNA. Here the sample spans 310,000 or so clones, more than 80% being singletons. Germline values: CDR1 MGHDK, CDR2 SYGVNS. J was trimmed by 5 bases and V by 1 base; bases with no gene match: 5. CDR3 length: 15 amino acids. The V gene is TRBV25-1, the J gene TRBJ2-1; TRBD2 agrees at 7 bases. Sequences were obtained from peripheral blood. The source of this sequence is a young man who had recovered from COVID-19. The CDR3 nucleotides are TGTGCCAGCAGTGAATTGGGAGGGGTACACAATGAGCAGTTCTTC. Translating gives CASSELGGVHNEQFF.